This entry lists 24 T cell receptor beta chains sequenced from one sample in a study of blood T cell repertoires in COVID-19. TCRdb's copy holds only in-frame clones and misses some; the assay was immunoSEQ multiplex PCR. The table lists 200,000 or so clones, about nine tenths of them singletons. The source material was peripheral blood. The receptors were gathered from a man older than 75 with acute or convalescent COVID-19.

The rearrangement links TRBV28 to TRBJ1-1; 9 bases are a match to TRBD1. V dropped 6 bases and J dropped 5; count of bases not matched to a gene: 7. This CDR3 region has 14 residues. CDR1 is MDHEN, CDR2 SYDVKM, per germline. The CDR3 is CASRAGTGMTEAFF. The CDR3 DNA reads TGTGCCAGCAGGGCCGGGACAGGGATGACTGAAGCTTTCTTT.

CDR3 amino acids: CASSYSAGYYEQYF. CDR3 DNA: TGTGCCAGCAGTTACTCGGCAGGGTACTACGAGCAGTACTTC. The chain combines TRBV6-5 with TRBJ2-7; tentative D call: TRBD1 (5 bases). Per germline, CDR1 MNHEY and CDR2 SVGAGI. CDR3 size: 14 residues. V lost 0 bases and J lost 3, with 9 bases in between.

The chain uses TRBV6-1 and TRBJ1-6; tentatively, D is TRBD1 (6 bases). In germline, CDR1 is MNHNS, CDR2 SASEGT. Trimming pared 4 bases from V and 5 bases from J, leaving 15 bases between. This CDR3 spans 16 amino acids. CDR3 amino acids: CASSAEGTHNNSPLHF. In DNA, the CDR3 is TGTGCCAGCAGTGCCGAAGGGACACACAATAATTCACCCCTCCACTTT.

V and J are TRBV7-2 and TRBJ1-1, with TRBD1 matching 7 bases. The CDR3 covers 17 residues. The junction had 9 bases not matched to a gene; V was cut back by 2 bases and J by 0 bases. Per the germline V gene, CDR1 is SGHTA and CDR2 is FQGNSA. The CDR3 loop reads CASSLKAGGTMNTEAFF. CDR3 in DNA: TGTGCCAGCAGCTTAAAGGCAGGGGGTACCATGAACACTGAAGCTTTCTTT.

The rearrangement uses TRBV6-6 and TRBJ1-1; 8 bases map to TRBD1. The CDR3 consists of 15 residues. Germline assignment: CDR1 MNHNY and CDR2 SVGAGI (reference sequence). V gave up 0 bases and J gave up 4 bases; unmatched junction bases: 4. The CDR3 region has the DNA TGTGCCAGCAGTTACTCCGGACAGGGAAGCACTGAAGCTTTCTTT. Amino acid sequence: CASSYSGQGSTEAFF.

The chain links TRBV18 to TRBJ1-3; the D is unclear. Germline lookup yields CDR1 KGHSH and CDR2 LQKENI. The CDR3 is 17 amino acids. With 9 bases removed from V and 0 bases from J, the gap between germline ends came to 21 bases. In DNA form, the CDR3 reads TGTGCCAGTGCCCCTAGGAGGGTGGCCCTCTCTGGAAACACCATATATTTT. Its translation is CASAPRRVALSGNTIYF.

The J gene is TRBJ1-5, the V gene TRBV28; no firm D call. The germline V and J ends were trimmed by 6 bases and 4 bases, with 10 bases remaining between them. Germline CDR1 MDHEN, CDR2 SYDVKM. CDR3 length: 13 residues. CDR3 DNA sequence: TGTGCCAGCAGCTCAGGTAAAAATCAGCCCCAGCATTTT. Residues: CASSSGKNQPQHF. The full variable domain, completed using reference TRBV28 and TRBJ1-5, is DVKVTQSSRYLVKRTGEKVFLECVQDMDHENMFWYRQDPGLGLRLIYFSYDVKMKEKGDIPEGYSVSREKKERFSLILESASTNQTSMYLCASSSGKNQPQHFGDGTRLSIL.

The V call is TRBV6-4, the J call TRBJ1-2, with TRBD1 identical over 12 bases. The CDR3 is 15 amino acids. Germline values: CDR1 MRHNA, CDR2 SNTAGT. V was pared by 6 bases and J by 8 bases, with 10 bases of the junction left unmatched. The CDR3 DNA is TGTGCCAGCAGCGTCCAGGGACAGGGGGCCGGAGGCTACACCTTC. It encodes CASSVQGQGAGGYTF.

V usage is TRBV7-9 and J usage is TRBJ2-7, with TRBD1 matching over 9 bases. Germline loops: CDR1 SEHNR, CDR2 FQNEAQ (reference sequence). V gave up 4 bases and J gave up 0 bases; unmatched junction bases: 4. The CDR3 runs to 15 residues. CDR3 DNA sequence: TGTGCCAGCAGCTCAGGGACAGGGAGCTCCTACGAGCAGTACTTC. This codes for CASSSGTGSSYEQYF.

This clone is a singleton in its sample. V and J are TRBV4-2 and TRBJ1-2, with TRBD1 as a possible D gene (6 bases). The CDR3 totals 15 residues. Germline V gives CDR1 LGHNA, CDR2 YNFKEQ. The germline V and J ends were trimmed by 6 bases and 3 bases, with 17 bases remaining between them. CDR3 DNA: TGTGCCAGCAGAATGGGGGCGAGGGGAGACTATGGCTACACCTTC. This translates into CASRMGARGDYGYTF.

This chain joins TRBV6-5 and TRBJ2-1; the match to TRBD1 covers 11 bases. This CDR3 is 14 amino acids long. Germline V lookup: CDR1 MNHEY, CDR2 SVGAGI. V lost 5 bases and J lost 8; bases outside the gene matches: 5. The CDR3 DNA reads as TGTGCCAGCAGTCGGGACAGGGGGAGTTATGAGCAGTTCTTC. Translated: CASSRDRGSYEQFF.

The gene calls are TRBV4-3 and TRBJ2-6; D gene ambiguous. Trimming pared 0 bases from V and 0 bases from J, leaving 6 bases between. The germline V gene has CDR1 LGHNA and CDR2 YSLEER. CDR3 size: 16 residues. The CDR3 DNA sequence: TGCGCCAGCAGCCAAGACTTTGTCTCTGGGGCCAACGTCCTGACTTTC. It encodes CASSQDFVSGANVLTF.

The chain employs TRBV12-3 or TRBV12-4 and TRBJ1-1, with D tentatively TRBD1 (5 bases). V was shortened by 5 bases and J by 5 bases, with 9 bases between the two germline ends. This CDR3 has 12 residues. CDR3: CASSARVTEAFF. The CDR3 DNA reads TGTGCCAGCAGTGCCAGGGTTACTGAAGCTTTCTTT.

DNA of the CDR3: TGCGCCAGCAGCTTGCCAGGGACAGGCGGAGAAAAACTGTTTTTT. It codes for CASSLPGTGGEKLFF. This chain uses TRBV5-1 with TRBJ1-4; 8 bases fit TRBD1. Germline V gene data show CDR1 as SGHRS and CDR2 as YFSETQ. With V trimmed by 1 base and J by 8 bases, 7 bases remained unmatched. The CDR3 totals 15 residues.

V and J are TRBV30 and TRBJ2-7, with 9 bases that match TRBD1. J was trimmed by 2 bases and V by 1 base; bases with no gene match: 3. Germline assignment: CDR1 GTSNPN and CDR2 SVGIG (reference sequence). CDR3 length: 14 residues. The CDR3 protein is CAWSGGQGAYEQYF. The CDR3 nucleotides read TGTGCCTGGAGTGGGGGACAGGGAGCCTACGAGCAGTACTTC. Based on the CDR3 plus reference TRBV30 and TRBJ2-7, the full variable domain is SQTIHQWPATLVQPVGSPLSLECTVEGTSNPNLYWYRQAAGRGLQLLFYSVGIGQISSEVPQNLSASRPQDRQFILSSKKLLLSDSGFYLCAWSGGQGAYEQYFGPGTRLTVT.

On this clone: Germline is not matched at one junction end, which may reflect a read error. The chain has TRBV12-3 or TRBV12-4 and TRBJ1-2; TRBD1 matches at 7 bases. This CDR3 is built from 12 residues. The CDR3 coding sequence is TGTGCCAGCAGTTCAGGGGGATATGGTTACACCTTC. Translated, it gives CASSSGGYGYTF.

The chain is built from TRBV7-3 and TRBJ2-5, with D perhaps matching TRBD1 (6 bases). This CDR3 is built from 16 residues. Between the trimmed V and J ends, which lost 0 bases and 1 base, there was a span of 12 bases. Germline loops: CDR1 SGHTA, CDR2 FQGTGA. The CDR3 is CASSLTPGAFQETQYF. The CDR3 DNA reads TGTGCCAGCAGCTTAACCCCAGGGGCCTTCCAAGAGACCCAGTACTTC. Filled out from reference TRBV7-3 and TRBJ2-5, the complete variable domain reads GAGVSQTPSNKVTEKGKYVELRCDPISGHTALYWYRQSLGQGPEFLIYFQGTGAADDSGLPNDRFFAVRPEGSVSTLKIQRTERGDSAVYLCASSLTPGAFQETQYFGPGTRLLVL.

The chain links TRBV6-5 to TRBJ1-2; TRBD1 might be the D (5 bases). V was pared by 6 bases and J by 8 bases, with 10 bases between. This CDR3 spans 11 amino acids. Germline CDR1 reads MNHEY; CDR2 reads SVGAGI. CDR3 bases: TGTGCCAGCAGCCGGGGGAAGGGCTACACCTTC. Translating it yields CASSRGKGYTF.

The genes are TRBV29-1 and TRBJ2-1; 10 bases agree with TRBD1. Germline CDR1 is SQVTM and CDR2 is ANQGSEA. V was pared by 0 bases and J by 7 bases, with 6 bases of the junction left unmatched. The CDR3 has 15 residues. The CDR3 nucleotides are TGCAGCGTTGAAGAGCGGGGACAGGGGAGGAATGAGCAGTTCTTC. It translates to CSVEERGQGRNEQFF.

This clone has a single count. This chain uses TRBV9 with TRBJ2-3; D is unclear. The V gene's germline CDR1 is SGDLS and CDR2 YYNGEE. This CDR3 region has 13 residues. V was pared by 3 bases and J by 2 bases, with 7 bases between. This CDR3 reads CASSALSTDTQYF. The CDR3, as DNA: TGTGCCAGCAGCGCCCTCTCCACAGATACGCAGTATTTT.

The rearrangement links TRBV5-6 to TRBJ2-5; TRBD1 agrees at 9 bases. With 4 bases clipped from V and 5 bases from J, the junction kept 6 bases outside the gene matches. The germline CDR1 and CDR2 sequences are SGHDT and YYEEEE. This CDR3 comprises 14 residues. CDR3 nucleotide sequence: TGTGCCAGCAGCCCGACAGGGGGAATGGAGACCCAGTACTTC. Protein: CASSPTGGMETQYF.

This clone was found once. The chain uses TRBV12-3 or TRBV12-4 and TRBJ1-1; tentative D call: TRBD1 (5 bases). This CDR3 is 13 amino acids long. V lost 2 bases and J 4 bases, leaving 8 bases between the germline ends. The CDR3 DNA is TGTGCCAGCAGTTTATCAGGGCCCACTGAAGCTTTCTTT. Its translation is CASSLSGPTEAFF.

Only one count was recorded for this clone. The genes are TRBV24-1 and TRBJ2-3; 8 bases are a match to TRBD2. Germline-derived CDR1 and CDR2 are KGHDR and SFDVKD. The CDR3 is made up of 15 amino acids. Trimming took 1 base from V and 6 from J; bases not matched to a gene: 5. CDR3: CATSDFSGRADTQYF. Written as DNA, the CDR3 is TGTGCCACCAGTGATTTTTCCGGGAGGGCTGATACGCAGTATTTT.

The chain carries TRBV7-3 and TRBJ2-3; the match to TRBD2 covers 10 bases. CDR3 length: 15 amino acids. Germline CDR1 reads SGHTA; CDR2 reads FQGTGA. Trimming cost V 7 bases and J 6 bases; bases outside gene matches: 10. CDR3 DNA: TGTGCCAGCACCTCTAGCGGGAGTGTTGCGGATACGCAGTATTTT. It is translated as CASTSSGSVADTQYF.